This is a list of T cell receptor beta chains from one sample in a study of cytomegalovirus exposure and HLA in healthy donors. Sequenced by immunoSEQ multiplex PCR; TCRdb stores in-frame clones only, minus some. The sample has 77,000 or so clones, over 70% seen once. The source material was PBMCs. These receptors were collected from a man aged 35-49 years in good health and CMV-seronegative. Both conserved end residues are part of each CDR3. A D gene is named only where the DNA matches it firmly.

V: TRBV6-5; D: TRBD1; J: -; CDR3: CASRPPGQGAHEQYF
V: TRBV29-1; D: TRBD1; J: TRBJ1-2; CDR3: CSVTGGFAYGYTF
V: TRBV11-3; D: -; J: TRBJ2-7; CDR3: CASSLEHGNYEQYF
V: TRBV19; D: -; J: TRBJ1-5; CDR3: CASSMFGQNNQPQHF
V: TRBV19; D: TRBD1; J: TRBJ2-7; CDR3: CASSPNRGAYEQYF
V: TRBV7-9; D: TRBD1; J: TRBJ1-3; CDR3: CSSSDKGTGGNTIYF
V: TRBV6-1; D: -; J: TRBJ1-2; CDR3: CASSSRREGNYGYTF
V: TRBV28; D: TRBD1; J: TRBJ2-3; CDR3: CASTEPEQGASTDTQYF
V: TRBV5-4; D: -; J: TRBJ1-4; CDR3: CASSLGGELNEKLFF
V: TRBV7-6; D: -; J: TRBJ1-1; CDR3: CASSQTGNTEAFF
V: TRBV5-6; D: -; J: TRBJ2-7; CDR3: CASSERTLGQPLHEQYF
V: TRBV6-5; D: -; J: TRBJ1-4; CDR3: CASGGVFRSEKLFF
V: TRBV7-6; D: -; J: -; CDR3: CASGTNVYEQYF
V: TRBV10-3; D: TRBD1; J: TRBJ1-6; CDR3: CAISAASGTENSPLHF
V: TRBV19; D: -; J: TRBJ1-1; CDR3: CASSIPPNTEAFF
V: TRBV6-1; D: -; J: TRBJ1-1; CDR3: CASRGAGATEAFF
V: TRBV6-6; D: TRBD1; J: TRBJ1-5; CDR3: CASSKETGGNQPQHF
V: TRBV30; D: -; J: TRBJ1-1; CDR3: CAWSPRNTEAFF
V: TRBV19; D: -; J: TRBJ2-3; CDR3: CASSTIQGLTDTQYF
V: TRBV29-1; D: TRBD1; J: TRBJ2-7; CDR3: CSVEGGQGRHEQYF
V: TRBV11-1; D: -; J: TRBJ1-3; CDR3: CASSLGSNSGNTIYF
V: TRBV7-9; D: -; J: TRBJ2-1; CDR3: CASSPPAGEQFF
V: TRBV10-3; D: TRBD1; J: TRBJ1-5; CDR3: CAISGTSGQDQPQHF
V: TRBV25-1; D: TRBD2; J: TRBJ2-1; CDR3: CASSEGGGLGEQFF
V: TRBV18; D: TRBD1; J: TRBJ2-3; CDR3: CASSIRQGASTDTQYF
V: TRBV28; D: TRBD1; J: TRBJ1-1; CDR3: CASRIRGQGPEAFF
V: TRBV25-1; D: -; J: TRBJ2-1; CDR3: CASSDPHGIVQSYNEQFF
V: TRBV28; D: TRBD1; J: TRBJ1-6; CDR3: CASSLTGQPNSPLHF
V: TRBV27; D: TRBD1; J: TRBJ2-2; CDR3: CASSWTGGGRNTGELFF
V: TRBV14; D: TRBD2; J: TRBJ2-5; CDR3: CASSQGLAGAETQYF
V: TRBV6-1; D: TRBD1; J: TRBJ2-7; CDR3: CASNLLDRRIYEQYF
V: TRBV7-9; D: TRBD2; J: TRBJ2-1; CDR3: CASSLMWTSGYNEQFF
V: TRBV9; D: TRBD1; J: TRBJ1-2; CDR3: CASSFRDSNYGYTF
V: TRBV7-9; D: -; J: TRBJ1-1; CDR3: CASSLDSVNTEAFF
V: TRBV10-3; D: TRBD2; J: TRBJ2-1; CDR3: CAIRAETSGRGEQFF
V: TRBV2; D: -; J: TRBJ1-4; CDR3: CASRDNPGDLNEKLFF